This T cell receptor (beta chain) was sequenced in a study of shared clonotypes between healthy human individuals. Study-level information: CD4 naive and CD4 memory each took three plates per donor, while CD8 naive took two and CD8 memory one. General observations from the study: Larger richness was generally estimated for naive than memory subsets. Limitation of the genetic and exposure-history diversity represented came from the few donors.

The CDR3 is made up of 15 amino acids. After removal of 4 bases from V and 3 bases from J, the junction contained 12 bases not matched to a gene. From germline, CDR1 is SQVTM and CDR2 ANQGSEA. With regard to this clone: What it recognizes is unknown.

The authors split each subset's genomic DNA evenly across several immunoSEQ plates. Data came from immunoSEQ multiplex PCR; TCRdb stores just in-frame clones and leaves some out. This table holds approximately 2,300,000 clones, 85% to 95% found once. The chain links TRBV29-1 to TRBJ2-7; 7 nucleotides agree with TRBD2. This TCR came from a man aged 18 to 30 in good health. Some clones in this sample may be carry-over from other donors' samples. The source material was naive CD4+ T cells from PBMCs. Subset described: CD45RA+ positively selected. The DNA for the CDR3 is TGCAGCGTTGTGGGGGGGGGTTCGTACAACTACGAGCAGTACTTC. Protein: CSVVGGGSYNYEQYF.